Listed here are 22 T cell receptor beta chains from one sample, sequenced in a study of vaccination effects on CD4 cells after COVID-19. Here immunoSEQ multiplex PCR was the method, and the copy in TCRdb shows in-frame clones only, minus some. In the table there are approximately 25,000 clones, approximately 80% of which are singletons. These receptors have no known antigen. Antigen-specific CD4+ T cells expanded by the ViraFEST assay with viral peptide pools were then sequenced. CD4+ T cells were isolated after less than 12 days of culture. Absence of prior SARS-CoV-2 infection characterized the vaccine recipients, who showed negative nucleocapsid antibodies. The input for sequencing was CD4+ T cells from PBMCs cultured with HCoV-NL63 spike peptides, taken before COVID-19 vaccination. All receptors derive from a human donor who received a COVID-19 vaccine.

There are a few counts of this clone. The chain links TRBV5-1 to TRBJ2-1; 9 bases are shared with TRBD1. There are 14 residues in the CDR3. Germline loops: CDR1 SGHRS, CDR2 YFSETQ. Trimming took 0 bases from V and 5 from J; bases not matched to a gene: 0. The CDR3 region is CASSLGQGDNEQFF. As DNA, the CDR3 is TGCGCCAGCAGCTTGGGACAGGGGGACAATGAGCAGTTCTTC.

The table lists this clone with a few counts. The chain joins TRBV7-9 to TRBJ2-7; D is uncertain. CDR1 SEHNR and CDR2 FQNEAQ come from the germline V gene (reference sequence). Trimming took off 1 base at V and 0 bases at J, with 13 bases between the two ends. This CDR3 contains 16 residues. This chain's CDR3 is CASSLEDFMSSYEQYF. The CDR3 nucleotides are TGTGCCAGCAGCTTAGAGGATTTTATGAGCTCCTACGAGCAGTACTTC.

CDR3 nucleotide sequence: TGTGCCATCAGTGAGCTAGCAGGGACGATATATGGCTACACCTTC. Its translation: CAISELAGTIYGYTF. J is TRBJ1-2 and V is TRBV10-3; perhaps TRBD1 as D (5 bases). CDR1 ENHRY and CDR2 SYGVKD come from the germline V gene. V lost 2 bases to trimming and J lost 5 bases, with 15 bases between them. The CDR3 covers 15 residues.

The chain has TRBV18 and TRBJ1-1; 7 nucleotides agree with TRBD1. The germline CDR1 and CDR2 sequences are KGHSH and LQKENI. V shed 2 bases, J shed 3 bases, and the junction held 6 bases outside the gene matches. The CDR3 has 15 amino acids. The CDR3 protein is CASSPSTGSDTEAFF. CDR3 DNA: TGTGCCAGCTCACCATCGACAGGGTCGGACACTGAAGCTTTCTTT.

The CDR3 DNA reads TGTGCCAGCAACCGAGACAGGGGGCGACAAGAGACCCAGTACTTC. Translated: CASNRDRGRQETQYF. V and J are TRBV28 and TRBJ2-5; 10 bases are shared with TRBD1. The V gene end was trimmed by 7 bases and the J gene end by 2 bases; junction bases not matched to a gene: 7. The germline CDR1 and CDR2 sequences are MDHEN and SYDVKM. The CDR3 sequence is 15 residues long.

In its sample, this clone was seen a few times. The J gene is TRBJ1-5, the V gene TRBV27; the D is unclear. Germline V CDR1 and CDR2: MNHEY, SMNVEV (reference sequence). This CDR3 is 14 amino acids long. V was trimmed by 8 bases and J by 6 bases, leaving 17 bases between them. The CDR3 loop reads CASSRAGSVQPQHF. The DNA of the CDR3 is TGTGCCAGCTCCCGGGCGGGGTCCGTTCAGCCCCAGCATTTT.

V and J are TRBV19 and TRBJ1-1; TRBD1 agrees at 7 bases. V trimming: 6 bases; J trimming: 0 bases; junction bases outside the gene matches: 4. Germline loops: CDR1 LNHDA, CDR2 SQIVND (reference sequence). The CDR3 is made up of 14 amino acids. CDR3 amino acids: CASRDRELNTEAFF. In DNA, the CDR3 is TGTGCCAGTAGAGACAGGGAATTGAACACTGAAGCTTTCTTT.

The chain has TRBV9 and TRBJ1-2; no clear D. Between the trimmed V and J ends, which lost 4 bases and 5 bases, there was a span of 9 bases. The CDR3 has 12 residues. Germline CDR1 and CDR2: SGDLS and YYNGEE. The CDR3 sequence: CASSPGLYGYTF. The DNA of the CDR3 is TGTGCCAGCAGCCCCGGCCTGTATGGCTACACCTTC. Supplemented by reference TRBV9 and TRBJ1-2, the full variable domain reads DSGVTQTPKHLITATGQRVTLRCSPRSGDLSVYWYQQSLDQGLQFLIQYYNGEERAKGNILERFSAQQFPDLHSELNLSSLELGDSALYFCASSPGLYGYTFGSGTRLTVV.

J is TRBJ1-1 and V is TRBV6-5, with 8 bases lining up with TRBD1. V lost 5 bases and J lost 2; bases outside the gene matches: 4. CDR1 and CDR2 (germline): MNHEY, SVGAGI. The CDR3 is 14 residues long. For the CDR3, the DNA is TGTGCCAGCAGTACAGGGGGGAGCAACACTGAAGCTTTCTTT. The encoded protein is CASSTGGSNTEAFF.

V gene TRBV7-9 combines with J gene TRBJ1-6, with D possibly matching TRBD1 (5 bases). The CDR3 contains 15 residues. The germline V gene has CDR1 SEHNR and CDR2 FQNEAQ (reference sequence). V gave up 5 bases and J gave up 7 bases, with 15 bases separating them. Written as DNA, the CDR3 is TGTGCCAGCAGCCGATCCGGGACCGAGAATTCACCCCTCCACTTT. Residues: CASSRSGTENSPLHF.

The genes are TRBV20-1 and TRBJ1-1, with a tentative D call TRBD1 (5 bases). Trimming cost V 3 bases and J 4 bases, with 15 bases left between them. Germline loops: CDR1 DFQATT, CDR2 SNEGSKA (reference sequence). The CDR3 totals 14 residues. CDR3 amino acids: CSASRSGRGTEAFF. The CDR3 DNA follows: TGCAGTGCTAGTAGGTCAGGGCGCGGCACTGAAGCTTTCTTT.

CDR3 loop: CASTLWASSNQPQHF. CDR3 DNA sequence: TGTGCCAGCACCCTCTGGGCATCGAGCAATCAGCCCCAGCATTTT. The rearrangement links TRBV7-8 to TRBJ1-5; the D is unclear. The CDR3 totals 15 residues. Trimming pared 7 bases from V and 1 base from J, leaving 14 bases between. Germline values: CDR1 SGHVS, CDR2 FQNEAQ.

This sequence joins TRBV3-1 (or the pseudogene TRBV3-2) and TRBJ2-7; 9 nucleotides align to TRBD1. The CDR3 consists of 15 residues. Germline trimming cut 2 bases from V and 5 bases from J; bases unmatched to any gene: 7. Per germline, CDR1 LGHDT and CDR2 YNNKEL (reference sequence). The CDR3 is CASSQSLTGGHEQYF. In DNA form, the CDR3 reads TGTGCCAGCAGCCAAAGTCTCACAGGGGGCCACGAGCAGTACTTC.

The rearrangement links TRBV6-5 to TRBJ1-4; tentatively, D is TRBD1 (5 bases). V was cut by 0 bases and J by 9 bases, with 11 bases left in between. Germline loops: CDR1 MNHEY, CDR2 SVGAGI. CDR3 size: 14 residues. CDR3 amino acids: CASSYSTQAQKLFF. The CDR3 bases are TGTGCCAGCAGTTACTCGACACAGGCCCAAAAACTGTTTTTT.

This clone showed up just a few times. The rearrangement links TRBV19 to TRBJ2-3; D perhaps matches TRBD1 (6 bases). There are 14 residues in the CDR3. In germline, CDR1 is LNHDA, CDR2 SQIVND (reference sequence). Trimming stripped 3 bases from V and 4 bases from J, with 11 bases between. Written as DNA, the CDR3 is TGTGCCAGTAGTATGGGAAACAGGGCAGATACGCAGTATTTT. Protein product: CASSMGNRADTQYF.

This sequence joins TRBV30 and TRBJ1-2, with no clear D. V dropped 2 bases and J dropped 7 bases, with 14 bases sitting between them. The CDR3 covers 13 residues. The germline gives CDR1 GTSNPN, CDR2 SVGIG (reference sequence). CDR3 nucleotide sequence: TGTGCCTGGAGTCCCGCCTGGGCAGTTGGCTACACCTTC. Protein sequence: CAWSPAWAVGYTF.

The genes are TRBV20-1 and TRBJ2-7; weak D call: TRBD2 (6 bases). The V end was cut by 3 bases, the J end by 0 bases, with 12 bases between. From germline, CDR1 is DFQATT and CDR2 SNEGSKA (reference sequence). This CDR3 comprises 14 residues. The CDR3 is CSASRRGHSYEQYF. For the CDR3, the DNA is TGCAGTGCTAGTCGGCGGGGCCACTCCTACGAGCAGTACTTC.

This chain links TRBV5-5 with TRBJ1-5; 7 bases align to TRBD1. CDR3 size: 16 residues. Per the germline V gene, CDR1 is SGHKS and CDR2 is YYEKEE (reference sequence). With 4 bases clipped from V and 4 bases from J, the junction kept 11 bases outside the gene matches. This CDR3 is CASSPAEQGTNQPQHF. CDR3 coding DNA: TGTGCCAGCAGCCCGGCCGAACAGGGGACAAATCAGCCCCAGCATTTT.

This chain links TRBV21-1 with TRBJ1-5; no check of the table's D call, TRBD1, against the DNA was made. TRBV21-1 is a recognized pseudogene. The CDR3 is 16 residues long. The CDR3 nucleotides are TGTGCCAGCAGCAAAGAGACAGGAACGACACTTCAGCCCCAGCATTTT. It yields the protein CASSKETGTTLQPQHF.

The chain is built from TRBV7-2 and TRBJ2-1, with 9 bases lining up with TRBD1. Germline values: CDR1 SGHTA, CDR2 FQGNSA. The CDR3 covers 16 residues. Trimming took 4 bases from V and 6 from J; bases not matched to a gene: 10. In nucleotides, the CDR3 is TGTGCCAGCAGCTCCCCGAGGACAGGGGCCGGCAATGAGCAGTTCTTC. This encodes CASSSPRTGAGNEQFF.

This chain uses TRBV3-1 (or the pseudogene TRBV3-2) with TRBJ2-3; D not resolved. The germline V and J ends were trimmed by 4 bases and 3 bases, with 14 bases remaining between them. The CDR3 runs 15 residues. Germline V gene data show CDR1 as LGHDT and CDR2 as YNNKEL (reference sequence). The CDR3 loop reads CASSPVLGGTDTQYF. For the CDR3, the DNA is TGTGCCAGCAGCCCGGTCCTCGGTGGGACAGATACGCAGTATTTT.

This chain joins TRBV24-1 and TRBJ2-5; D uncertain. Per the germline V gene, CDR1 is KGHDR and CDR2 is SFDVKD. With 4 bases removed from V and 0 bases from J, the gap between germline ends came to 11 bases. This CDR3 has 15 amino acids. The CDR3 is CATSDPTRDQETQYF. In nucleotides, the CDR3 is TGTGCCACCAGTGACCCTACTCGAGACCAAGAGACCCAGTACTTC.